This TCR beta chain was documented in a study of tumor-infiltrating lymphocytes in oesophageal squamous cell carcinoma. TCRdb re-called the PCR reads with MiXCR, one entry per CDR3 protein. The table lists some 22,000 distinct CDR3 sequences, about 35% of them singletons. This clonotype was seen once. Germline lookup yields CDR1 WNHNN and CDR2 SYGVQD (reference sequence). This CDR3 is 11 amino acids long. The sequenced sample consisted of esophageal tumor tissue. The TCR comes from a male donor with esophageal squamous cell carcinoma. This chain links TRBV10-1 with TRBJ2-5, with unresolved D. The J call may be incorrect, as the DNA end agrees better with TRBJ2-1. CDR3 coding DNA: TGCGCCAGCAGTGACAGCAATGAGCAGTTCTTC. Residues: CASSDSNEQFF.